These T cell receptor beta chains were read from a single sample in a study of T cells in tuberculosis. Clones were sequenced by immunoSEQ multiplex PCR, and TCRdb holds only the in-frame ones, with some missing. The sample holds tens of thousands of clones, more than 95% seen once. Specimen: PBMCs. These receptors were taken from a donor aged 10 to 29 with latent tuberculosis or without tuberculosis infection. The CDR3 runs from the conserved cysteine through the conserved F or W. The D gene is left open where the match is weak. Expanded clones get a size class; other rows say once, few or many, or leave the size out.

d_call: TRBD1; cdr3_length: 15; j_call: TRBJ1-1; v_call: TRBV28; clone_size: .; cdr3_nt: TGTGCCAGCAGTTCCAACGGACAGGGTCTTACTGAAGCTTTCTTT; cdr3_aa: CASSSNGQGLTEAFF
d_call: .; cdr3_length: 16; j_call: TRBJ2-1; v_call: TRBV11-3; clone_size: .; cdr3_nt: TGTGCCAGCAGCTTCGGTATCGGAGTACTAGCCAATGAGCAGTTCTTC; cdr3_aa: CASSFGIGVLANEQFF
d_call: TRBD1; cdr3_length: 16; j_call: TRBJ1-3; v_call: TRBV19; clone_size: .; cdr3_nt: TGTGCCAGTAGTATCCGGCCAGGGGGCGGTGGAAACACCATATATTTT; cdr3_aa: CASSIRPGGGGNTIYF
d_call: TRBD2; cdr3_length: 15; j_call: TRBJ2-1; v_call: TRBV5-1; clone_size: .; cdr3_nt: TGCGCCAGCAGCACAAGCGGGGGGACCTACAATGAGCAGTTCTTC; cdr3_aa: CASSTSGGTYNEQFF
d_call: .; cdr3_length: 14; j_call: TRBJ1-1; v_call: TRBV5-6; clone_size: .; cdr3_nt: TGTGCCAGCAGCTGGGCAGGGGAGGGCACTGAAGCTTTCTTT; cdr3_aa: CASSWAGEGTEAFF
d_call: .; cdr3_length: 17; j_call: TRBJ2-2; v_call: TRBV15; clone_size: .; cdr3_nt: TGTGCCACCAGCAGAGATAGGGGTCGCGGTTACACCGGGGAGCTGTTTTTT; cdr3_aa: CATSRDRGRGYTGELFF
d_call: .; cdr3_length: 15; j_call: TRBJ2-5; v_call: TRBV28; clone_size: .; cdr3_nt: TGTGCCAGCAGAAGTATGGGAGCCCCCCGGGAGACCCAGTACTTC; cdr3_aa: CASRSMGAPRETQYF
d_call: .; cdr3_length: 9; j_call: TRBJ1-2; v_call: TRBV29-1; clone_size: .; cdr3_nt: TGCAGCGTTGAAGGCCACAACACCTTC; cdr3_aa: CSVEGHNTF
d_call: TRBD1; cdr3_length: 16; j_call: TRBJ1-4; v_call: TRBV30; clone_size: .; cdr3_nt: TGTGCCTGGAGCTCCCAGGGGGTGAGGGGTATTGAAAAACTGTTTTTT; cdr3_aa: CAWSSQGVRGIEKLFF
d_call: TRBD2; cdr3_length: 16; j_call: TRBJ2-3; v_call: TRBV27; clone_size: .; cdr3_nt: TGTGCCAGCAGGATAGCCGGGACTAGCGTTCCAGATACGCAGTATTTT; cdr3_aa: CASRIAGTSVPDTQYF
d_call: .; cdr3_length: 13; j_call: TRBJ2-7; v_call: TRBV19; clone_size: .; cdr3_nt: TGTGCCAGTAGTTCGCGGGACAGTCACGAGCAGTACTTC; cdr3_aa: CASSSRDSHEQYF
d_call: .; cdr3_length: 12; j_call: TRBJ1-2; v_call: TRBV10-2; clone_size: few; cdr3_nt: TGCGCCAGCAAGGAGGGGACGGGTGGCTACACCTTC; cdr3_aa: CASKEGTGGYTF
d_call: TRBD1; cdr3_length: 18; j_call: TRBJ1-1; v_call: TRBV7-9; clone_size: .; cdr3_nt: TGTGCCAGCAGCCGACTAATCCGGACAGGGAACTTACACACTGAAGCTTTCTTT; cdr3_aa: CASSRLIRTGNLHTEAFF
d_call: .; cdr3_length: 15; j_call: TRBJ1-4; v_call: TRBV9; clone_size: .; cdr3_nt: TGTGCCAGCAGCCCTCCAGACAGCCTTAATGAAAAACTGTTTTTT; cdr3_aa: CASSPPDSLNEKLFF
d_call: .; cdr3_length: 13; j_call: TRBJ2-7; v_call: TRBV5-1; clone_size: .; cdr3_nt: TGCGCCAGCAGGCATACGGGTTCCTACGAGCAGTACTTC; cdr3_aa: CASRHTGSYEQYF
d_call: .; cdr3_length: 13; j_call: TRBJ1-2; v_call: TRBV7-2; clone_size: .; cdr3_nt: TGTGCCAGCAGCTTAGCTATGGTTAGTGGCTACACCTTC; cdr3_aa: CASSLAMVSGYTF
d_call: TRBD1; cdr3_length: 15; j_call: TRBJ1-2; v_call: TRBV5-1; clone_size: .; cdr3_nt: TGCGCCAGCAGCCTGAACTCCGGGACAGGGGATGTAGTCACCTTC; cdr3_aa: CASSLNSGTGDVVTF
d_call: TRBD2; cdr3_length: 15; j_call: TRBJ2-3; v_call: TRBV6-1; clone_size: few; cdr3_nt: TGTGCCAGCAGTGAACTAGCGGGAGGATGGGATACGCAGTATTTT; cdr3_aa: CASSELAGGWDTQYF
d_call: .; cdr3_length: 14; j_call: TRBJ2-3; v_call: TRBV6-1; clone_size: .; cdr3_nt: TGTGCCAGCAGCCAGACAGGAGGCACAGATACGCAGTATTTT; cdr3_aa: CASSQTGGTDTQYF
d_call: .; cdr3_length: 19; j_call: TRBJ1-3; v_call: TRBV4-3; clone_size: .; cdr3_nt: TGCGCCAGCAGCCAAGAAATGCCGGGATGGGAGAGCCAAGGAAACACCATATATTTT; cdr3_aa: CASSQEMPGWESQGNTIYF
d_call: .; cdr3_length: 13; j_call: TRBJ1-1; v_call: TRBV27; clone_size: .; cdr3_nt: TGTGCCAGCAGTTTAAGGGGATTACGTGAAGCTTTCTTT; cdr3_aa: CASSLRGLREAFF
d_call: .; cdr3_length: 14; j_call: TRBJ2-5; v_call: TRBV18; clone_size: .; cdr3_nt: TGTGCCAGCTCACCACGCAGGGTCCCAGAGACCCAGTACTTC; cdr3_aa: CASSPRRVPETQYF
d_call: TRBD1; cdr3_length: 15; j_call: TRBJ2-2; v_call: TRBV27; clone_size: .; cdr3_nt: TGTGCCAGCCGAGTCAGGGACAGGGTCCCCGGGGAGCTGTTTTTT; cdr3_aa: CASRVRDRVPGELFF
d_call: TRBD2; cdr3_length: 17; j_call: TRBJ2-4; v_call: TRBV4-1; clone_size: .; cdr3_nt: TGCGCCAGCAGCCAAGAGGGGAGTAGCGGGGGGGCGAACATTCAGTACTTC; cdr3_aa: CASSQEGSSGGANIQYF
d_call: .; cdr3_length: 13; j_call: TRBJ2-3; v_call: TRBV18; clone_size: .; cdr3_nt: TGTGCCAGTAATCGGGGTCTCCAAGATACGCAGTATTTT; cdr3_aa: CASNRGLQDTQYF
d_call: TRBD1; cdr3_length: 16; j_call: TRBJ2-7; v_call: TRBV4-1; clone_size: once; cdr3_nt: TGCGCCAGCAGCCATTGGCCAGGGGGCCCAACCTACGAGCAGTACTTC; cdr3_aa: CASSHWPGGPTYEQYF
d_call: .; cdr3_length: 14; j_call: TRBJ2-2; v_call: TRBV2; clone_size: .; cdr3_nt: TGTGCCAGCAGTGTACAGATTATCACCGGGGAGCTGTTTTTT; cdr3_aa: CASSVQIITGELFF
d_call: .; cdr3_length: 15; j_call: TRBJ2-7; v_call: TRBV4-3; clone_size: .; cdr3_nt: TGCGCCAGCAGTTGGGACACGGCCGACTCCTACGAGCAGTACTTC; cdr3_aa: CASSWDTADSYEQYF
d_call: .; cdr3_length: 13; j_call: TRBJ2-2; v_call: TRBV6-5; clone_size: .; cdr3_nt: TGTGCCAGTCACTTCAGCGACACCGGGGAGCTGTTTTTT; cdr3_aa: CASHFSDTGELFF
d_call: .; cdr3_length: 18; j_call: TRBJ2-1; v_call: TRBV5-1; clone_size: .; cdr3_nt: TGCGCCAGCAGCGCCGGGACTTTTCTCGGGAGCTCCTACAATGAGCAGTTCTTC; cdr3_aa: CASSAGTFLGSSYNEQFF
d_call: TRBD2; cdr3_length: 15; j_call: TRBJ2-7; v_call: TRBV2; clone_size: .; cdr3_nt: TGTGCCAGCAGGGCGGGACTAGCGGGAGCCGGGGAGCAGTACTTC; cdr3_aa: CASRAGLAGAGEQYF
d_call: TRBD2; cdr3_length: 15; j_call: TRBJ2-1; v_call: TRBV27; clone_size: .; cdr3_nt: TGTGCCAGCAGCCCCACTAGCGGGGAGTACAATGAGCAGTTCTTC; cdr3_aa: CASSPTSGEYNEQFF
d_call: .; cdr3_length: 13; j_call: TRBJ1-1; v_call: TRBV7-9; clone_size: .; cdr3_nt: TGTGCCAGCAGCTTAGAACGAATAGGAGGAGCTTTCTTT; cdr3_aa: CASSLERIGGAFF
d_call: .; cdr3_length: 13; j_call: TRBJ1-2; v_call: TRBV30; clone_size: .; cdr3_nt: TGTGCCTGCGGGGGGCCAGGATACTATGGCTACACCTTC; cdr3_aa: CACGGPGYYGYTF
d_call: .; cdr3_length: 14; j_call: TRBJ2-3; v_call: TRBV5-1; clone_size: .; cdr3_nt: TGCGCCAGCAGCTCCGGAGGGGGGGGAGATACGCAGTATTTT; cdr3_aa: CASSSGGGGDTQYF
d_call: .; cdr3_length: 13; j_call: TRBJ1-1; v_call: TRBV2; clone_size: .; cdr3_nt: TGTGCCAGCAGCTTGGGGCCGAACACTGAAGCTTTCTTT; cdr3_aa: CASSLGPNTEAFF
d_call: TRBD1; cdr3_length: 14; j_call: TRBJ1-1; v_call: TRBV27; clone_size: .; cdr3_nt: TGTGCCAGCATGAGGACAGGGTCGATCACTGAAGCTTTCTTT; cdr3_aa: CASMRTGSITEAFF
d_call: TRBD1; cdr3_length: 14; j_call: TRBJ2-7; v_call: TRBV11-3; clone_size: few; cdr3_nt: TGTGCCAGCAGCCCATGGACAGGGGCCTACGAGCAGTACTTC; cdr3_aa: CASSPWTGAYEQYF
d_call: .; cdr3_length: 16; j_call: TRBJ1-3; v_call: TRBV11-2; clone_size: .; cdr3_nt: TGTGCCAGCAGCTTGGGGACACGCGGTACTGGAAACACCATATATTTT; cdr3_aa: CASSLGTRGTGNTIYF
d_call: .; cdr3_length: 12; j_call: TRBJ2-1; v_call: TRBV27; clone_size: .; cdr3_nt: TGTGCCAGCAGTTTCGGGGGAAACGAGCAGTTCTTC; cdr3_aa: CASSFGGNEQFF
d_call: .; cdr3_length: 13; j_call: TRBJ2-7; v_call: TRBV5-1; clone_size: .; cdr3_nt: TGCGCCAGCAGCCCGGGACAACTCTACGAGCAGTACTTC; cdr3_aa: CASSPGQLYEQYF
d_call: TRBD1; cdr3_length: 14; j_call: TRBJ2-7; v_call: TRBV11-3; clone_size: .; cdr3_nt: TGTGCCAGCAGTACACAGGGGGCACTGCGGGAGCAGTACTTC; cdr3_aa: CASSTQGALREQYF